This T cell receptor beta chain was sequenced in a study of T cells in narcolepsy. Study conclusions and caveats: Healthy controls reportedly lacked the autoreactive clonotypes serially found in patients' blood. Comparing one patient's CSF and blood CD4+ clonotypes highlighted HCRT- and TRIB2-specific autoreactive clonotypes.

J gave up 6 bases and V 4 bases, and 11 bases lay outside the gene matches. The CDR3 extends over 15 amino acids. Germline assignment: CDR1 SGHRS and CDR2 YFSETQ. The table came from immunoSEQ multiplex PCR; TCRdb's copy has only in-frame clones and leaves some out. The top ten clones hold 1.6% of a sample with roughly 38,000 clones, around 85% of them seen once. For this clone: Its antigen is unidentified.

Sequences were obtained from CD45RA- memory CD4+ T cells from PBMCs. The clonotype originates from a human donor with narcolepsy. The V and J genes are TRBV5-1 and TRBJ1-2, with 8 bases identical to TRBD1. CDR3 coding DNA: TGCGCCAGCAGCCCCGGACGGACAGGGAGGGATGGCTACACCTTC. Translating gives CASSPGRTGRDGYTF. Full variable domain (missing parts from reference TRBV5-1 and TRBJ1-2): KAGVTQTPRYLIKTRGQQVTLSCSPISGHRSVSWYQQTPGQGLQFLFEYFSETQRNKGNFPGRFSGRQFSNSRSEMNVSTLELGDSALYLCASSPGRTGRDGYTFGSGTRLTVV.